Listed below are T cell receptor beta chains from one sample, sequenced in a study of cytomegalovirus exposure and HLA in healthy donors. Assay: immunoSEQ multiplex PCR; the TCRdb copy retains only in-frame clones and omits some. The sample has 130,000 to 150,000 clones, and its top ten clones hold approximately 1%. Sequences were obtained from PBMCs. The receptors come from a male donor in good health and CMV-seronegative. The CDR3 runs from the conserved cysteine through the conserved F or W. A D gene is named only where the DNA matches it firmly.

>TRBJ1-6|TRBD1|TRBV19
CATGDRVNSPLHF
TGTGCCACCGGGGACAGGGTTAATTCACCCCTCCACTTT
>TRBJ2-2|-|TRBV5-1
CASSLSIGELFF
TGCGCCAGCAGCCTTTCTATAGGGGAGCTGTTTTTT
>TRBJ2-7|TRBD2|TRBV6-5
CASSYWTGTTSYEQYF
TGTGCCAGCAGTTACTGGACCGGGACTACCTCCTACGAGCAGTACTTC
>TRBJ1-3|-|TRBV7-2
CASSSSPGNTIYF
TGTGCCAGCAGCTCCAGTCCTGGAAACACCATATATTTT
>TRBJ2-7|TRBD2|TRBV11-1
CASTPDSRLAGVYEQYF
TGTGCCAGCACCCCCGACAGCCGACTAGCGGGGGTCTACGAGCAGTACTTC
>TRBJ2-3|-|TRBV15
CATSSRDTSTDTQYF
TGTGCCACCAGCTCCAGGGACACTAGCACAGATACGCAGTATTTT
>TRBJ2-1|-|TRBV7-2
CASSLGSSYNEQFF
TGTGCCAGCAGCTTAGGTAGCTCCTACAATGAGCAGTTCTTC
>TRBJ2-7|-|TRBV4-3
CASSQDLSRQQQYF
TGCGCCAGCAGCCAAGATCTGTCGCGCCAACAGCAGTACTTC
>TRBJ2-3|-|TRBV29-1
CSVLTGLSTDTQYF
TGCAGCGTTTTGACAGGTCTAAGCACAGATACGCAGTATTTT
>TRBJ1-1|TRBD1|TRBV7-6
CASSFDPGGQTEAFF
TGTGCCAGCAGCTTCGACCCAGGGGGCCAAACTGAAGCTTTCTTT
>TRBJ2-1|TRBD2|TRBV9
CASSVDRGGGAVEQFF
TGTGCCAGCAGCGTAGATAGGGGCGGGGGGGCCGTGGAGCAGTTCTTC
>TRBJ2-1|TRBD2|TRBV4-2
CASSQGTSGRGTYNEQFF
TGTGCCAGCAGCCAAGGGACTAGCGGGAGGGGGACCTACAATGAGCAGTTCTTC
>TRBJ2-7|TRBD2|TRBV7-6
CASSPSLAGFSYEQYF
TGTGCCAGCAGCCCGTCTCTAGCGGGGTTCTCCTACGAGCAGTACTTC
>TRBJ2-6|-|TRBV27
CASSFGSGAGANVLTF
TGTGCCAGCAGTTTCGGTTCAGGGGCTGGGGCCAACGTCCTGACTTTC
>TRBJ2-5|TRBD2|TRBV5-1
CASSLGGGSQETQYF
TGCGCCAGCAGCTTAGGCGGGGGATCCCAAGAGACCCAGTACTTC
>TRBJ2-7|TRBD2|TRBV11-2
CASSIPQSSGSYEQYF
TGTGCCAGCAGCATTCCCCAGAGTAGCGGGAGCTACGAGCAGTACTTC
>TRBJ2-2|TRBD2|TRBV19
CASSILGAGGMVELFF
TGTGCCAGTAGTATATTAGGAGCGGGAGGGATGGTGGAGCTGTTTTTT
>TRBJ2-1|-|TRBV4-3
CASSQGEDPMREQFF
TGCGCCAGCAGCCAAGGGGAGGACCCTATGAGGGAGCAGTTCTTC
>TRBJ2-1|-|TRBV5-1
CASSLGRRGSYNEQFF
TGCGCCAGCAGCTTGGGGCGAAGGGGGTCCTACAATGAGCAGTTCTTC
>TRBJ1-2|TRBD1|TRBV2
CASITGANYGYTF
TGTGCCAGCATCACAGGGGCAAACTATGGCTACACCTTC
>TRBJ1-1|-|TRBV29-1
CSVGIGEGTEAFF
TGCAGCGTTGGGATCGGGGAGGGCACTGAAGCTTTCTTT
>TRBJ1-2|TRBD1|TRBV10-3
CAITPDRASGYTF
TGTGCCATCACCCCGGACAGGGCGTCTGGCTACACCTTC
>TRBJ2-5|TRBD2|TRBV5-1
CASSLGAGGPPETQYF
TGCGCCAGCAGCTTGGGTGCGGGGGGGCCCCCAGAGACCCAGTACTTC
>TRBJ2-1|-|TRBV19
CASSPTPFGEQFF
TGTGCCAGTAGCCCGACTCCTTTTGGTGAGCAGTTCTTC
>TRBJ2-2|-|TRBV19
CASPPRSRGGTGELFF
TGTGCCAGCCCCCCCCGTAGTCGGGGAGGCACCGGGGAGCTGTTTTTT
>TRBJ1-5|-|TRBV9
CASSVGGGPDQPQHF
TGTGCCAGCAGCGTAGGGGGGGGCCCTGATCAGCCCCAGCATTTT
>TRBJ2-3|TRBD2|TRBV5-1
CASSNAGGSTDTQYF
TGCGCCAGCAGTAATGCGGGGGGTTCCACAGATACGCAGTATTTT
>TRBJ2-1|TRBD1|TRBV7-2
CASSPSTGGNEQFF
TGTGCCAGCAGTCCTTCGACAGGGGGCAATGAGCAGTTCTTC
>TRBJ2-1|TRBD1|TRBV11-3
CASSLAGTGKYNEQFF
TGTGCCAGCAGCTTAGCCGGGACAGGGAAATACAATGAGCAGTTCTTC
>TRBJ2-1|-|TRBV10-3
CAISELQEQFF
TGTGCCATCAGTGAGCTGCAGGAGCAGTTCTTC
>TRBJ2-3|TRBD2|TRBV7-9
CASSSGGGTDTQYF
TGTGCCAGCAGCTCGGGAGGGGGCACAGATACGCAGTATTTT
>TRBJ1-1|-|TRBV29-1
CSVAFSTEAFF
TGCAGCGTTGCGTTTAGTACTGAAGCTTTCTTT
>TRBJ1-2|-|TRBV5-1
CASSPSQGLRSTF
TGCGCCAGCAGCCCCTCCCAGGGCCTCCGCTCCACCTTC
>TRBJ2-7|-|TRBV15
CATSRDHSIIYEQYF
TGTGCCACCAGCAGAGATCACAGCATAATCTACGAGCAGTACTTC
>TRBJ2-2|-|TRBV19
CASRRTVPTGELFF
TGTGCCAGTAGGCGGACAGTTCCCACCGGGGAGCTGTTTTTT
>TRBJ2-7|TRBD2|TRBV9
CASSVASGGSYEQYF
TGTGCCAGCAGCGTAGCTAGCGGGGGTTCCTACGAGCAGTACTTC
>TRBJ2-1|TRBD2|TRBV7-3
CASSLETSGGATNEQFF
TGTGCCAGCAGCTTAGAAACTAGCGGGGGGGCCACGAATGAGCAGTTCTTC
>TRBJ2-7|TRBD2|TRBV5-4
CASSLGTSGGFSYEQYF
TGTGCCAGCAGCTTGGGTACTAGCGGGGGATTCTCCTACGAGCAGTACTTC